Below, one TCR beta chain is given with its context. Antigen unknown. Per the germline V gene, CDR1 is SGHAT and CDR2 is FQNNGV. This CDR3 contains 14 residues. The sample comes from a study of monozygotic twins with inflammatory bowel disease. The study's findings and limits: Clonotypes shared with others were fewer in IBD patients than in healthy twins, especially with disease activity.

The authors used 3500 ng of total RNA per TCR library. Via template switching, UMIs carrying a 6-nucleotide sample barcode were introduced. TCRdb reprocessed the 5' RACE reads and keeps a single row for each CDR3 protein, giving no DNA. The sample includes 300,000 to 350,000 distinct CDR3 sequences. The J gene is TRBJ1-1, the V gene TRBV11-2; with no DNA, the TCRdb D assignment of TRBD1 cannot be verified. The sequenced sample was blood. This TCR came from a human donor with ulcerative colitis or Crohn's disease, or a healthy co-twin of an affected twin (not recorded which). The CDR3: CASSGPQGATEAFF.